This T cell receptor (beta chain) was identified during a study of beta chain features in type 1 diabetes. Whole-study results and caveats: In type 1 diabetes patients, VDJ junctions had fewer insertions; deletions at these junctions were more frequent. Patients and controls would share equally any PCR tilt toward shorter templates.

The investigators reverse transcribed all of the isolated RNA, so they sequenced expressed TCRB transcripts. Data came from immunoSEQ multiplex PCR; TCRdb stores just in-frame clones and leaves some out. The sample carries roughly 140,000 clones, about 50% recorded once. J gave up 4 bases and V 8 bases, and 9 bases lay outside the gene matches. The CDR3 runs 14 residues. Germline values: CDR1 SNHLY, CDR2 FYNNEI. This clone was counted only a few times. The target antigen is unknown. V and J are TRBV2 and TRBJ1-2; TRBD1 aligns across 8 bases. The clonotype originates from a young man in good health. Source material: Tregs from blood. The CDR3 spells CASSLGQGTYGYTF. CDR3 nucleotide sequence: TGTGCCAGCTCTCTTGGACAGGGAACCTATGGCTACACCTTC.